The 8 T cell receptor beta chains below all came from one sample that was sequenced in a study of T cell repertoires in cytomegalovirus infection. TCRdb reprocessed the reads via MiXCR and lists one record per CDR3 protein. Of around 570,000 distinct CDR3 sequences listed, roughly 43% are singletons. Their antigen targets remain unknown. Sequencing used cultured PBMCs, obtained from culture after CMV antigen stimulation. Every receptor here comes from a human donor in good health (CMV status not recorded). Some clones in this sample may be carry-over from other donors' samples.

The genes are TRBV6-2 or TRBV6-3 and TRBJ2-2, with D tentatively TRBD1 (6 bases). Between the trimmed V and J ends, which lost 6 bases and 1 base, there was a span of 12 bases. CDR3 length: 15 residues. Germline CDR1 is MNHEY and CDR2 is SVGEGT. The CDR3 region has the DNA TGTGCCAGCAGATCAGGGGTACAGAACACCGGGGAGCTGTTTTTT. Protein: CASRSGVQNTGELFF.

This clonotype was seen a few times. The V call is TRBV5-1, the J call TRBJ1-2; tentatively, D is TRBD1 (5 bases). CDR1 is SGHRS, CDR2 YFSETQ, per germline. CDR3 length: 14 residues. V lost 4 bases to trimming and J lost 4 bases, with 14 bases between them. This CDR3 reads CASSPEQGSYGYTF. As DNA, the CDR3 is TGCGCCAGCAGCCCGGAGCAGGGCTCCTATGGCTACACCTTC.

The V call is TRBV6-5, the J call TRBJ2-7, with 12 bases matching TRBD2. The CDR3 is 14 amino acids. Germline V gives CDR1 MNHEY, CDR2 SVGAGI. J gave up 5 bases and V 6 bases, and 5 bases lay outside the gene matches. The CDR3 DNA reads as TGTGCCAGCAGGACGACTAGCGGGAGTGACGAGCAGTACTTC. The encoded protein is CASRTTSGSDEQYF.

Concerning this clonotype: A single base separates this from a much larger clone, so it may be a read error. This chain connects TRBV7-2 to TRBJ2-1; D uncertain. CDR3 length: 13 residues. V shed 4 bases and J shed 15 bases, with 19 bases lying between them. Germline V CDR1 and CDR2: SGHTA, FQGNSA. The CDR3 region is CASSSAARLARFF. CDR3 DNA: TGTGCCAGCAGCTCCGCTGCGCGGTTGGCACGGTTCTTC.

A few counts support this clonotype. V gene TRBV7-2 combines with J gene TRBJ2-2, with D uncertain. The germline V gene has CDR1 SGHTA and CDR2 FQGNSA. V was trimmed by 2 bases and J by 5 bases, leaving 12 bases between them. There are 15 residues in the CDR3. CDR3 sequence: CASSLRVLGTGELFF. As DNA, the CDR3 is TGTGCCAGCAGCTTAAGGGTTCTTGGAACCGGGGAGCTGTTTTTT.

The CDR3 protein is CASSMGQTHRPGNTIYF. The CDR3 nucleotides are TGTGCCAGTAGTATGGGACAGACACACCGCCCTGGAAACACCATATATTTT. The chain links TRBV19 to TRBJ1-3; 7 bases align to TRBD1. In germline, CDR1 is LNHDA, CDR2 SQIVND (reference sequence). The CDR3 is 17 residues long. V lost 3 bases, J lost 2 bases, and 10 bases stayed unmatched.

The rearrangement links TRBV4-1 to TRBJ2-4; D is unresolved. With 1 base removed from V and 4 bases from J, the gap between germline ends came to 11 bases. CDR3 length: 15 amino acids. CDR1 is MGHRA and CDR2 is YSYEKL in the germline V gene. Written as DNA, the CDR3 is TGCGCCAGCAGCCAAGGATTAGGACGGAAAAACATTCAGTACTTC. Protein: CASSQGLGRKNIQYF.

The CDR3 is CASSEAGNNQPQHF. CDR3 sequence (DNA): TGTGCCAGCAGTGAAGCAGGTAACAATCAGCCCCAGCATTTT. The J gene is TRBJ1-5, the V gene TRBV6-1; no firm D call. The CDR3 loop spans 14 amino acids. The germline V gene has CDR1 MNHNS and CDR2 SASEGT. Trimming removed 0 bases at V and 3 bases at J, with 6 bases between.